These T cell receptor beta chains were read from a single sample in a study of Graves' ophthalmopathy and Graves' hyperthyroidism. TCRdb re-analysed the multiplex PCR reads in MiXCR, keeping a single row per CDR3 protein. Seen here are roughly 400,000 distinct CDR3 sequences, just over 15% observed once, and the top ten hold 5.5% to 7%. Specimen: peripheral blood. The origin of the receptors is a woman in her late teens or twenties with stable Graves' hyperthyroidism. Each CDR3 is given with its conserved first and last residue. D genes are given only for firm matches. Rows give clone size only sometimes, using once, few, many, or a class for an expanded clone.

D gene,V gene,clone size,J gene,CDR3 DNA,CDR3 protein
-,TRBV5-1,few,TRBJ1-2,TGCGCCAGCAGCTTGACGGGCCCTAAGCGGGGCTACACCTTC,CASSLTGPKRGYTF
TRBD1,TRBV15,many,TRBJ2-7,TGTGCCACCAGCAGAGATTTCGGGCAGGGGGACCAGTACTTC,CATSRDFGQGDQYF
-,TRBV6-1,many,TRBJ1-1,TGTGCCAGCAGTGAAATCCTGGGGGCTTTCTTT,CASSEILGAFF
TRBD1,TRBV11-2,many,TRBJ2-7,TGTGCCAGCACCCTCCGACAGGGTGTTTCCTACGAGCAGTACTTC,CASTLRQGVSYEQYF
-,TRBV6-5,-,TRBJ1-2,TGTGCCAGCAGTCCGGGGGGGGGGGTGAACTATGGCTACACCTTC,CASSPGGGVNYGYTF
TRBD1,TRBV15,many,TRBJ2-4,TGTGCCACCAGCAGAGATCCCGGGACAGGGATTAGCATTAAGTACTTC,CATSRDPGTGISIKYF
-,TRBV10-3,-,TRBJ1-1,TGTGCCATCAGTGGCATTGGGGCAGGGACGGGGATGAACACTGAAGCTTTCTTT,CAISGIGAGTGMNTEAFF
-,TRBV25-1,many,TRBJ1-2,TGTGCCAGCAGCGGACAGCAAGATAACTATGGCTACACCTTC,CASSGQQDNYGYTF
-,TRBV7-2,many,TRBJ1-1,TGTGCCAGCAGCTTAGACTCCCCTGAAGCTTTCTTT,CASSLDSPEAFF
-,TRBV6-5,many,TRBJ1-2,TGTGCCAGCAGTTACTTAAGTACGGGACCCCCGGGTCATGGCTACACCTTC,CASSYLSTGPPGHGYTF
-,TRBV20-1,many,TRBJ1-1,TGCAGTGCCCCTGACAAGGGAGTCCCGAACACTGAAGCTTTCTTT,CSAPDKGVPNTEAFF
-,TRBV18,many,TRBJ1-1,TGTGCCAGCTTCGGGGATGGGTACACTGAAGCTTTCTTT,CASFGDGYTEAFF
-,TRBV19,few,TRBJ2-5,TGTGCCAGTAGTATATTAAGGGGAGAAGAGACCCAGTACTTC,CASSILRGEETQYF
TRBD1,TRBV7-3,many,TRBJ1-5,TGTGCCAGCAGCTTTCCAGGACAGGGCAAATATAGCAATCAGCCCCAGCATTTT,CASSFPGQGKYSNQPQHF
TRBD1,TRBV12-3/TRBV12-4,many,TRBJ2-7,TGTGCCAGCCACTTTGGGGACAGGGGGCTTGGGGAGCAGTACTTC,CASHFGDRGLGEQYF
-,TRBV12-3/TRBV12-4,-,TRBJ2-5,TGTGCCAGCAGTGTCACAGGGTATGCAAAGACCCAGTACTTC,CASSVTGYAKTQYF
-,TRBV7-2,-,TRBJ1-3,TGTGCCAGCAGCCCGACAGAGAGCTCTGGAAACACCATATATTTT,CASSPTESSGNTIYF
-,TRBV19,-,TRBJ1-1,TGTGCCAGTAACCCTCGGGGGAACACTGAAGCTTTCTTT,CASNPRGNTEAFF
-,TRBV2,many,TRBJ1-5,TGTGCCAGCATGCTGGACGGACCCAATCAGCCCCAGCATTTT,CASMLDGPNQPQHF
-,TRBV12-3/TRBV12-4,many,TRBJ2-7,TGTGCCAGCAGTTTTCAGGGTCCGGGCTACGAGCAGTACTTC,CASSFQGPGYEQYF
-,TRBV6-1,many,TRBJ1-1,TGTGCCACCTCACCCCGGGACATTAGTCTGACTTTCTTT,CATSPRDISLTFF
-,TRBV12-3/TRBV12-4,-,TRBJ2-5,TGTGCCATCAGTTTAGCAATGGGGCGCCAAGAGACCCAGTACTTC,CAISLAMGRQETQYF
-,TRBV27,many,TRBJ2-2,TGTGCCAGCAGTTCCCCCCCTGGGATGAACACCGGGGAGCTGTTTTTT,CASSSPPGMNTGELFF
-,TRBV20-1,many,TRBJ1-5,TGCAGTGCCACCGTTGAGGCTGTGAACCATCAGCCCCAGCATTTT,CSATVEAVNHQPQHF
-,TRBV7-6,few,TRBJ1-5,TGTGCCAGCAGCTTAGGGGCCCATCAGCCCCAGCATTTT,CASSLGAHQPQHF
TRBD1,TRBV19,-,TRBJ2-6,TGTGCCAGTAGTAGGGGGACAGGGGCCTCTGGGGCCAACGTCCTGACTTTC,CASSRGTGASGANVLTF
TRBD2,TRBV10-3,many,TRBJ2-7,TGTGCCATCAGTGAGCCCGGGACTAGCGGGGCCTACGAGCAGTACTTC,CAISEPGTSGAYEQYF
-,TRBV12-3/TRBV12-4,many,TRBJ1-6,TGTGCCAGCCGTTCCCCAGGGACCCAGTACTTT,CASRSPGTQYF
-,TRBV11-3,many,TRBJ2-2,TGTGCCAGCAGCTTAGTCCGGGGGAACCGGGAGCTGTTTTTT,CASSLVRGNRELFF
-,TRBV24-1,many,TRBJ1-6,TGTGCCACCAGCGATACCGGGTTATCACCCCTCCACTTT,CATSDTGLSPLHF
-,TRBV7-2,many,TRBJ1-3,TGTGCCAGCAGCACACAGGGAAACACCATATATTTT,CASSTQGNTIYF
TRBD2,TRBV11-2,many,TRBJ2-3,TGTGCCAGCAGCTTATCTCCGGGGGGGATGGATACGCAGTATTTT,CASSLSPGGMDTQYF
TRBD1,TRBV5-4,-,TRBJ1-2,TGTGCCAGCAGCTCACAGGGGGCGGATGGCTACACCTTC,CASSSQGADGYTF
-,TRBV6-5,many,TRBJ1-1,TGTGCCAGCAGTTTTCATACCGGGGAAGCTTTCTTT,CASSFHTGEAFF
-,TRBV27,-,TRBJ1-2,TGTGCCAGCAGTTCGGACCTCCTTGGCTACACCTTC,CASSSDLLGYTF
-,TRBV9,many,TRBJ2-2,TGTGCCAGCAAGACAGGGAACACCGGGGAGCTGTTTTTT,CASKTGNTGELFF
TRBD1,TRBV19,many,TRBJ1-5,TGTGCCAGTAGTATGGGACAGTCGAGCAATCAGCCCCAGCATTTT,CASSMGQSSNQPQHF
-,TRBV12-3/TRBV12-4,many,TRBJ1-5,TGTGCCAGCAGTTTAGACAGGGCGGGGCCCCAGCATTTT,CASSLDRAGPQHF
TRBD2,TRBV6-1,many,TRBJ2-5,TGTGCCAGTACTAGCGGGGGGGTTCAAGAGACCCAGTACTTC,CASTSGGVQETQYF
TRBD1,TRBV6-1,many,TRBJ1-2,TGTGCCAGCAGGAGACCGACAGGGGCGATCGGCTACACCTTC,CASRRPTGAIGYTF
-,TRBV24-1,many,TRBJ2-5,TGTGCCACCAGTGATTTGACCAGCAAAGAGACCCAGTACTTC,CATSDLTSKETQYF